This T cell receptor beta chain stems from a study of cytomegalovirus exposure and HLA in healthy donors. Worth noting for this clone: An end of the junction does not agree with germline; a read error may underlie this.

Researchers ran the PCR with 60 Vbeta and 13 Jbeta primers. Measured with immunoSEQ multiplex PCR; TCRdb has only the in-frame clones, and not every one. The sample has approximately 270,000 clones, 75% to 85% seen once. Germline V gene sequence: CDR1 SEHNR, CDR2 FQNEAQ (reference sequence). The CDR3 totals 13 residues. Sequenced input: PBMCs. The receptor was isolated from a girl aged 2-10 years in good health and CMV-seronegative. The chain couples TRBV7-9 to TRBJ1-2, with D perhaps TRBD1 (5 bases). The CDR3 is CSSRQTVVAGYTF. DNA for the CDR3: TGTTCCAGCAGACAGACAGTCGTAGCCGGCTACACCTTC.